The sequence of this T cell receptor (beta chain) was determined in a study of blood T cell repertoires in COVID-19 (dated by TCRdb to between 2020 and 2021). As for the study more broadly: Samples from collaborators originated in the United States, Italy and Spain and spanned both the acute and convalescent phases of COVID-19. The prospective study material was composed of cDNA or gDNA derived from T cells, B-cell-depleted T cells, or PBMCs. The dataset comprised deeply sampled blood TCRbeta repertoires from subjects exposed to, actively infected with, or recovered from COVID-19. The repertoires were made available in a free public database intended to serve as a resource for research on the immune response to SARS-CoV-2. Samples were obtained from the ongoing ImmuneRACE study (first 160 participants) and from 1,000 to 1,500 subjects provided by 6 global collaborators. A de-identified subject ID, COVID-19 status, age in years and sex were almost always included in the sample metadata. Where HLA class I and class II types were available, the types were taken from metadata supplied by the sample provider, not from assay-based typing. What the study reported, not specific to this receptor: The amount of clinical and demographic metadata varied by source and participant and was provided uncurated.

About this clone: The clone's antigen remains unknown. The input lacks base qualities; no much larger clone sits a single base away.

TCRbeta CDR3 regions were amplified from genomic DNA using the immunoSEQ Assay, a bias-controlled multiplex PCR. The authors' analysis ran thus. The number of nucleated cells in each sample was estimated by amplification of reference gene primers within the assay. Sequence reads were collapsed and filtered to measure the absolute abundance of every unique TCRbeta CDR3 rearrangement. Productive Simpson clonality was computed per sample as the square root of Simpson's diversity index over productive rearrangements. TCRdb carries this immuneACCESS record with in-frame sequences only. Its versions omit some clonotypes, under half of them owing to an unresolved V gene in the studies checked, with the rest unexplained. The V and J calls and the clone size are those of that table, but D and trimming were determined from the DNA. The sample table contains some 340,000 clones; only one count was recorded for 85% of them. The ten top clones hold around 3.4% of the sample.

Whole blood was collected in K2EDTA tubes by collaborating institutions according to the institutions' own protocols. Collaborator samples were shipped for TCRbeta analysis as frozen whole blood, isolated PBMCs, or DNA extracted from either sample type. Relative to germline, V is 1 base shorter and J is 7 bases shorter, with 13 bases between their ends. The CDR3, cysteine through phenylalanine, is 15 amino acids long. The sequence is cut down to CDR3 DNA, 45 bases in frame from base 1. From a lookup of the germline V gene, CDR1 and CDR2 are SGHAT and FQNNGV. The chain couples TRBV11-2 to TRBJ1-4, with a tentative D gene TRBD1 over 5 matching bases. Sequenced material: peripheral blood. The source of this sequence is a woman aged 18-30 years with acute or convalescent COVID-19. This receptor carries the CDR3 CASSLVIQGSEKLFF. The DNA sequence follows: TGTGCCAGCAGCTTAGTAATTCAGGGTTCTGAAAAACTGTTTTTT.